These 19 T cell receptor beta chains originate from one sample sequenced in a study of patients and donors after allogeneic stem cell transplantation. TCRdb redid the calling of the RT-PCR reads with MiXCR, one entry per CDR3 protein. The repertoire holds about a million distinct CDR3 sequences, with under 20% as singletons. Specimen: blood, either unsorted or a sorted T cell fraction (not recorded which). These receptors originate from a human donor who was either an allogeneic HSCT recipient or a stem cell or donor lymphocyte infusion donor (not recorded which). It is not recorded whose cells these are; they may come from a transplant donor.

Only a few counts were recorded for this clonotype. The rearrangement links TRBV20-1 to TRBJ2-7, with TRBD1 as a possible D gene (6 bases). This CDR3 spans 14 amino acids. V dropped 1 base and J dropped 1 base, with 11 bases sitting between them. The germline V gene has CDR1 DFQATT and CDR2 SNEGSKA (reference sequence). CDR3 in DNA: TGCAGTGCTAGAGCCCAGGACAGTTCCTACGAGCAGTACTTC. Translation: CSARAQDSSYEQYF.

Ten or more counts support this clonotype. The CDR3 reads CASPGPRSSTGELFF. CDR3 coding DNA: TGTGCCAGCCCGGGTCCTCGGAGTAGCACCGGGGAGCTGTTTTTT. V gene TRBV6-2 or TRBV6-3 combines with J gene TRBJ2-2; unclear D gene. Germline CDR1 and CDR2: MNHEY and SVGEGT. Trimming took 8 bases from V and 4 from J, leaving 17 bases between them. The CDR3 extends over 15 amino acids.

The rearrangement joins TRBV3-1 to TRBJ2-1; no definite D call. This CDR3 has 16 amino acids. Trimming took 4 bases from V and 8 from J, leaving 21 bases between them. Germline loops: CDR1 LGHDT, CDR2 YNNKEL (reference sequence). CDR3 protein: CASSLLPGFEADEQFF. The DNA for the CDR3 is TGTGCCAGCAGCCTCCTCCCCGGCTTTGAGGCCGATGAGCAGTTCTTC.

The CDR3 sequence is CASSFDGWVGYTF. The CDR3 DNA sequence: TGTGCCAGCAGCTTTGACGGTTGGGTGGGTTACACCTTC. The V call is TRBV7-9, the J call TRBJ1-2, with D unresolved. CDR3 size: 13 residues. The V and J ends lost 3 bases and 11 bases respectively, with 16 bases between them. Germline CDR1 reads SEHNR; CDR2 reads FQNEAQ (reference sequence).

The chain employs TRBV6-1 and TRBJ1-2; the match to TRBD1 covers 10 bases. This CDR3 comprises 14 residues. The junction had 10 bases not matched to a gene; V was cut back by 8 bases and J by 7 bases. The germline V gene has CDR1 MNHNS and CDR2 SASEGT. The CDR3 sequence: CASFRDRGAGGYTF. In nucleotides, the CDR3 is TGTGCCAGCTTTCGGGACAGGGGAGCAGGTGGCTACACCTTC.

This clonotype was seen ten or more times. The chain employs TRBV5-1 and TRBJ2-7; a possible D gene is TRBD1 (6 bases). The ends were cut back, 1 base at V and 3 bases at J, with 11 bases in the middle. There are 14 residues in the CDR3. CDR1 is SGHRS, CDR2 YFSETQ, per germline. This CDR3 is CASSLTGSNYEQYF. The CDR3 DNA reads TGCGCCAGCAGCTTGACAGGGTCCAACTACGAGCAGTACTTC.

CDR3 nucleotide sequence: TGTGCCAGCAGCATCTTGGGGGGCCTTACCTACGAGCAGTACTTC. This encodes CASSILGGLTYEQYF. This rearrangement joins TRBV7-6 to TRBJ2-7; possibly TRBD1 or TRBD2 for D (6 bases each). This CDR3 region has 15 residues. V lost 5 bases and J 2 bases, leaving 16 bases between the germline ends. The germline V gene encodes CDR1 SGHVS and CDR2 FNYEAQ.

This clonotype was seen a handful of times. The chain combines TRBV10-3 with TRBJ2-1; TRBD2 agrees at 7 bases. CDR3 length: 15 amino acids. CDR1 and CDR2 (germline): ENHRY, SYGVKD. Germline trimming cut 0 bases from V and 4 bases from J; bases unmatched to any gene: 3. In DNA, the CDR3 is TGTGCCATCAGTGAGTCGGGAGCGGGATACAATGAGCAGTTCTTC. Amino acids: CAISESGAGYNEQFF.

The chain recombines TRBV11-2 with TRBJ2-3, with 7 nucleotides matching TRBD2. J gave up 5 bases and V 7 bases, and 12 bases lay outside the gene matches. This CDR3 has 15 residues. CDR1 and CDR2 (germline): SGHAT, FQNNGV. For the CDR3, the DNA is TGTGCCAGCACCCTCCTGACGGGAGGTATAGATACGCAGTATTTT. This codes for CASTLLTGGIDTQYF.

The rearrangement links TRBV7-9 to TRBJ2-1; TRBD2 might be the D (6 bases). This CDR3 comprises 14 residues. Germline V gene sequence: CDR1 SEHNR, CDR2 FQNEAQ (reference sequence). The V end lost 2 bases, the J end lost 8 bases, and 13 bases lay between the germline ends. CDR3: CASSLLAPWDEQFF. CDR3 bases: TGTGCCAGCAGCTTACTAGCGCCCTGGGATGAGCAGTTCTTC.

This clonotype occurred a few times. The chain has TRBV4-1 and TRBJ2-7; TRBD1 aligns across 9 bases. CDR3 size: 15 residues. Germline V CDR1 and CDR2: MGHRA, YSYEKL. V lost 1 base, J lost 0 bases, and 1 base stayed unmatched. The CDR3 protein is CASSQGDRASYEQYF. In DNA form, the CDR3 reads TGCGCCAGCAGCCAAGGGGACAGGGCCTCCTACGAGCAGTACTTC.

This clonotype was observed a few times. The chain employs TRBV7-9 and TRBJ2-7, with a weak D call TRBD2 (5 bases). From germline, CDR1 is SEHNR and CDR2 FQNEAQ (reference sequence). Trimming removed 1 base at V and 2 bases at J, with 12 bases between. The length of the CDR3 is 15 residues. The CDR3 DNA reads TGTGCCAGCAGCTTAGAAGGACTTCCCACCTACGAGCAGTACTTC. Its translation is CASSLEGLPTYEQYF.

The rearrangement links TRBV11-2 to TRBJ2-7; the D is unclear. V was clipped by 4 bases and J by 2 bases, with 9 bases between them. CDR1 and CDR2 (germline): SGHAT, FQNNGV. The CDR3 is made up of 13 amino acids. CDR3 residues: CASSSRRTYEQYF. CDR3 bases: TGTGCCAGCAGCTCCCGGCGGACCTACGAGCAGTACTTC.

The J gene is TRBJ1-1, the V gene TRBV12-3 or TRBV12-4; D gene uncertain. The CDR3 covers 13 residues. Trimming pared 5 bases from V and 7 bases from J, leaving 14 bases between. For the CDR3, the DNA is TGTGCCAGCAGTCCGCACAAGGTATATGAAGCTTTCTTT. Protein: CASSPHKVYEAFF.

This clonotype turned up a few times. The chain joins TRBV6-2 or TRBV6-3 to TRBJ1-1; TRBD1 might be the D (6 bases). The germline gives CDR1 MNHEY, CDR2 SVGEGT. V lost 4 bases and J 0 bases, leaving 21 bases between the germline ends. The CDR3 loop spans 18 amino acids. CDR3 nucleotide sequence: TGTGCCAGCAGTTCGCTACCGAGGAACAGGGACATGAACACTGAAGCTTTCTTT. As protein: CASSSLPRNRDMNTEAFF.

There are many counts of this clonotype. V gene TRBV12-3 or TRBV12-4 combines with J gene TRBJ1-4; perhaps TRBD1 as D (5 bases). Trimming stripped 7 bases from V and 13 bases from J, with 13 bases between. The CDR3 spans 11 residues. The CDR3 DNA is TGTGCCAGCACCGAGGGACTCCGACTGTTTTTT. Translated, it gives CASTEGLRLFF.

This clonotype has a handful of counts. The chain uses TRBV12-3 or TRBV12-4 and TRBJ2-3; no firm D call. With 5 bases removed from V and 0 bases from J, the gap between germline ends came to 6 bases. CDR3 length: 13 amino acids. This chain's CDR3 is CASSIQSTDTQYF. For the CDR3, the DNA is TGTGCCAGCAGTATACAGAGCACAGATACGCAGTATTTT.

The table lists this clonotype with a few counts. The chain employs TRBV4-1 and TRBJ2-1; D uncertain. The CDR3 totals 13 residues. The V and J ends lost 0 bases and 9 bases respectively, with 9 bases between them. Germline CDR1 and CDR2: MGHRA and YSYEKL. CDR3 coding DNA: TGCGCCAGCAGCCAAGATCTAGTGGGTGAGCAGTTCTTC. Its protein is CASSQDLVGEQFF.

This rearrangement joins TRBV5-1 to TRBJ2-1, with 8 bases aligning to TRBD2. From germline, CDR1 is SGHRS and CDR2 YFSETQ. This CDR3 is 16 amino acids long. V shed 0 bases and J 0 bases; nucleotides not matched to a gene: 2. The CDR3 is CASSLAGGVSYNEQFF. CDR3 DNA: TGCGCCAGCAGCTTGGCCGGGGGGGTCTCCTACAATGAGCAGTTCTTC.